The 6 T cell receptor beta chains in this list originate from one sample, sequenced in a study of CD8 T cells in ankylosing spondylitis. Study-wide results and limits: Typical of ankylosing spondylitis blood, it appeared, was a TCR beta motif of eight highly homologous variants.

From the 5' RACE reads, TCRdb called clonotypes with MiXCR, one entry per CDR3 protein. The sample shows 350,000 or so distinct CDR3 sequences, 6.5% to 10% of them seen only once. No cognate antigen is known for these TCRs. Sequenced sample: blood, either unsorted or a sorted T cell fraction (not recorded which). All receptors come from a male donor with ankylosing spondylitis.

In its sample, this clonotype was seen a few times. Here the CDR3 DNA reads TGTGCCAGCAGTCCCGGGACAGGGTTGGATTCACCCCTCCACTTT. This encodes CASSPGTGLDSPLHF. V is TRBV27 and J is TRBJ1-6; 9 bases align to TRBD1. The CDR3 runs to 15 residues. CDR1 is MNHEY and CDR2 is SMNVEV in the germline V gene (reference sequence). With 5 bases clipped from V and 8 bases from J, the junction kept 7 bases outside the gene matches.

This clonotype was observed a handful of times. The V gene is TRBV5-1, the J gene TRBJ1-4; D is ambiguous. Germline CDR1 SGHRS, CDR2 YFSETQ. V was clipped by 0 bases and J by 4 bases, with 4 bases between them. The CDR3 runs to 13 residues. CDR3 DNA: TGCGCCAGCAGCTTGGACGTTAATGAAAAACTGTTTTTT. Translation gives CASSLDVNEKLFF.

This chain links TRBV27 with TRBJ1-5; D gene uncertain. CDR3 length equals 13 residues. Germline V gene sequence: CDR1 MNHEY, CDR2 SMNVEV (reference sequence). V lost 6 bases, J lost 1 base, and 7 bases lay in between. The CDR3 region is CASSWNSNQPQHF. The CDR3 DNA is TGTGCCAGCAGCTGGAACAGCAATCAGCCCCAGCATTTT.

In its sample, this clonotype was seen a few times. The chain links TRBV7-9 to TRBJ2-2, with 9 bases that match TRBD2. The CDR3 length is 15 residues. From germline, CDR1 is SEHNR and CDR2 FQNEAQ (reference sequence). V shed 5 bases and J 1 base; nucleotides not matched to a gene: 2. The CDR3 loop reads CASSASGVNTGELFF. For the CDR3, the DNA is TGTGCCAGCAGCGCTAGCGGGGTGAACACCGGGGAGCTGTTTTTT.

This clonotype was observed many times. This rearrangement joins TRBV20-1 to TRBJ1-4, with unresolved D. The CDR3 runs 13 residues. Germline-derived CDR1 and CDR2 are DFQATT and SNEGSKA (reference sequence). V was trimmed by 1 base and J by 0 bases, leaving 3 bases between them. The CDR3 DNA is TGCAGTGCTAGAGTTGCAACTAATGAAAAACTGTTTTTT. This translates into CSARVATNEKLFF.

This chain uses TRBV6-1 with TRBJ2-3; 11 bases line up with TRBD2. CDR1 is MNHNS and CDR2 is SASEGT in the germline V gene. After removal of 5 bases from V and 8 bases from J, the junction contained 12 bases not matched to a gene. The CDR3 runs to 16 residues. CDR3 in amino acids: CASSPTSTSGEGTQYF. CDR3 bases: TGTGCCAGCAGTCCAACTTCGACTAGCGGGGAGGGTACGCAGTATTTT.